The 9 T cell receptor beta chains in this list originate from one sample, sequenced in a study of T cells after yellow fever vaccination. Using its own MiXCR run on the 5' RACE reads, TCRdb lists one record per CDR3 protein. The repertoire holds 170,000 or so distinct CDR3 sequences, with approximately 6.2% as singletons. The sequencing here drew on CD4+ T cells sorted from PBMCs, taken on the day of the first yellow fever vaccination. The receptors stem from a man between 18 and 29 years old who received the YFV17D yellow fever vaccine.

This clonotype was seen many times. The rearrangement uses TRBV15 and TRBJ1-6, with a weak D call TRBD1 (5 bases). This CDR3 has 14 amino acids. Germline assignment: CDR1 LNHNV and CDR2 YYDKDF (reference sequence). Trimming removed 4 bases from V and 10 bases from J, with 14 bases in between. The CDR3 region has the DNA TGTGCCACCAGCACCGGGACCGGGGGGTCACCCCTCCACTTT. It encodes CATSTGTGGSPLHF.

This clonotype was picked up a small number of times. The genes are TRBV29-1 and TRBJ1-1; TRBD1 might be the D (6 bases). The V end lost 1 base, the J end lost 2 bases, and 11 bases lay between the germline ends. This CDR3 contains 14 residues. Germline loops: CDR1 SQVTM, CDR2 ANQGSEA. The CDR3 DNA sequence: TGCAGCGTTGAAGTGCAGGGGCGAAACACTGAAGCTTTCTTT. Translation: CSVEVQGRNTEAFF.

This clonotype appeared a few times. V gene TRBV4-2 combines with J gene TRBJ2-5, with 13 nucleotides matching TRBD2. Germline V gene sequence: CDR1 LGHNA, CDR2 YNFKEQ. J gave up 4 bases and V 2 bases, and 7 bases lay outside the gene matches. This CDR3 is built from 17 residues. The CDR3 coding sequence is TGTGCCAGCAGCCAACGGACTAGCGGGGGAATTGGAGAGACCCAGTACTTC. Protein product: CASSQRTSGGIGETQYF.

The chain employs TRBV5-5 and TRBJ1-4; D is undetermined. The germline V and J ends were trimmed by 0 bases and 5 bases, with 8 bases remaining between them. The CDR3 has 14 residues. CDR1 and CDR2 from the germline V gene are SGHKS and YYEKEE (reference sequence). The CDR3 DNA is TGTGCCAGCAGCTTGGCACAAGAGAATGAAAAACTGTTTTTT. Its translation is CASSLAQENEKLFF.

This clonotype was detected ten times or more. The CDR3 loop is CASSEADGYNEQFF. CDR3 DNA sequence: TGTGCCAGCAGTGAAGCGGACGGCTACAATGAGCAGTTCTTC. The rearrangement links TRBV2 to TRBJ2-1; D remains unclear. The CDR3 is 14 residues long. Looked up from germline, CDR1 is SNHLY and CDR2 is FYNNEI. Trimming took 0 bases from V and 3 from J, leaving 6 bases between them. The full variable domain, its missing parts supplied by reference TRBV2 and TRBJ2-1, is EPEVTQTPSHQVTQMGQEVILRCVPISNHLYFYWYRQILGQKVEFLVSFYNNEISEKSEIFDDQFSVERPDGSNFTLKIRSTKLEDSAMYFCASSEADGYNEQFFGPGTRLTVL.

This clonotype appeared a few times. The chain carries TRBV7-9 and TRBJ2-5, with 9 positions matching TRBD2. V shed 5 bases and J 4 bases; nucleotides not matched to a gene: 8. The CDR3 covers 15 residues. Germline lookup yields CDR1 SEHNR and CDR2 FQNEAQ (reference sequence). The chain's CDR3 is CASSPAGGRRETQYF. For the CDR3, the DNA is TGTGCCAGCAGCCCCGCGGGAGGGAGGAGAGAGACCCAGTACTTC.

This clonotype was counted at least ten times. V gene TRBV6-5 combines with J gene TRBJ2-2, with D tentatively TRBD2 (7 bases). CDR1 and CDR2 (germline): MNHEY, SVGAGI. The length of the CDR3 is 16 residues. V was clipped by 1 base and J by 4 bases, with 13 bases between them. As DNA, the CDR3 is TGTGCCAGCAGTTACTTTCGGGGGGCCGGCACCGGGGAGCTGTTTTTT. It codes for CASSYFRGAGTGELFF.

This clonotype was seen ten or more times. The chain joins TRBV24-1 to TRBJ2-5; TRBD1 agrees at 7 bases. V trimming: 5 bases; J trimming: 2 bases; junction bases outside the gene matches: 7. CDR1 is KGHDR, CDR2 SFDVKD, per germline. The CDR3 length is 15 residues. CDR3 nucleotide sequence: TGTGCCACCAGTGCCACGACAGGGTCTCAAGAGACCCAGTACTTC. Protein: CATSATTGSQETQYF.

This clonotype was seen only a few times. The chain is built from TRBV12-3 or TRBV12-4 and TRBJ1-3; D is ambiguous. With 1 base removed from V and 1 base from J, the gap between germline ends came to 8 bases. There are 15 residues in the CDR3. In DNA form, the CDR3 reads TGTGCCAGCAGTTTAGGCGCGCAATCTGGAAACACCATATATTTT. This gives the protein CASSLGAQSGNTIYF.